This T cell receptor beta chain was sequenced for a study of cytomegalovirus exposure and HLA in healthy donors. Looking at the study overall: Clustering assigned roughly 81% of the roughly 400 genotyped donors to the Caucasian-associated ancestry cluster. Findings of the study overall: Associated with HLA alleles at 0.05 false discovery rate in a later analysis were fewer than 20,000 TCR beta sequences.

This CDR3 has 16 amino acids. Per germline, CDR1 SEHNR and CDR2 FQNEAQ (reference sequence). Primers: 60 Vbeta forward and 13 Jbeta reverse. TCRdb's table, derived via immunoSEQ multiplex PCR, lists solely in-frame clones and lacks some. The sample shows about 100,000 clones, more than 75% of them seen only once. Each donor was healthy, and each was a bone marrow donor. The donors, nominally healthy at sampling, likely had unrecorded immune exposures. To note about this clone: Its antigen is currently unknown. Mismatch with germline at one junction end may stem from a read error.

The chain is built from TRBV7-9 and TRBJ2-3, with D possibly matching TRBD2 (5 bases). The material sequenced was PBMCs. This receptor was identified in a woman aged 50 to 65 in good health and CMV-seropositive. The CDR3 spells CSSSSSSQKYTDTQYF. The DNA for the CDR3 is TGTTCCAGCAGCTCGTCTAGCCAAAAATATACAGATACGCAGTATTTT.